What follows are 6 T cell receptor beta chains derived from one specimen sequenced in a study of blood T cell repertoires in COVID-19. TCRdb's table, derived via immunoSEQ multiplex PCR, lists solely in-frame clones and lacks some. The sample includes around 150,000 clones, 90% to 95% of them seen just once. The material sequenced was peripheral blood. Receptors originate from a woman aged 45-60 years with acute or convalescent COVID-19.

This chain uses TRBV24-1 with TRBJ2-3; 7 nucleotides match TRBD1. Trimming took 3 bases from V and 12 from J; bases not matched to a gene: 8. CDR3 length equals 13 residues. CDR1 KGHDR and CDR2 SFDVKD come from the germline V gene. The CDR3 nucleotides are TGTGCCACCAGTGATGGGGTAAGGGACAGACAGTATTTT. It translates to CATSDGVRDRQYF.

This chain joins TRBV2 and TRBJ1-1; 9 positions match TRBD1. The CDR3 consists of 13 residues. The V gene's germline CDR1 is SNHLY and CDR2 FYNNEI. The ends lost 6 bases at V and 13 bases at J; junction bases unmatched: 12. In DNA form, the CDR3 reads TGTGCCAGCAGAGTAAGGGACAGGGAGTTAGGTTTCTTT. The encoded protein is CASRVRDRELGFF.

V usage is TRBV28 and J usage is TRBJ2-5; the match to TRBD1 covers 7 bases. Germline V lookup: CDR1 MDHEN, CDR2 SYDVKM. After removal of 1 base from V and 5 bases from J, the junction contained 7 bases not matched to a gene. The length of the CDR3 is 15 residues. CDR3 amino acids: CASSLFAGGAETQYF. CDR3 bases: TGTGCCAGCAGTTTATTTGCAGGGGGAGCGGAGACCCAGTACTTC.

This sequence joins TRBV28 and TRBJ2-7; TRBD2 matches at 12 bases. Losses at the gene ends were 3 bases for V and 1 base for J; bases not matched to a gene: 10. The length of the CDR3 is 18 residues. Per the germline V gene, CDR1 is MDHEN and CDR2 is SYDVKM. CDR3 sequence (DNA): TGTGCCAGCAGTTTCCAAGGACTAGCGGGAACATCTTCCTACGAGCAGTACTTC. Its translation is CASSFQGLAGTSSYEQYF.

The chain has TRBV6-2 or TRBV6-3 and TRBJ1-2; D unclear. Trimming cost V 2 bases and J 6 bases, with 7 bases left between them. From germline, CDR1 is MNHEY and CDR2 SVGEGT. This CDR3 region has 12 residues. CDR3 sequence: CASSYGGNGYTF. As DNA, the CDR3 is TGTGCCAGCAGTTACGGCGGGAATGGCTACACCTTC.

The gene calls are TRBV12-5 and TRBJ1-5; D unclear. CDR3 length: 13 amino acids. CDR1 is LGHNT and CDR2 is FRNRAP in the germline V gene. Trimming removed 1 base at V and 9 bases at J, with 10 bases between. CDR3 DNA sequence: TGTGCTAGTGGTTTGGGAGCGGGCCGGCCCCAGCATTTT. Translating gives CASGLGAGRPQHF. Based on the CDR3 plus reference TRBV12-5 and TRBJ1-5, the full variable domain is DARVTQTPRHKVTEMGQEVTMRCQPILGHNTVFWYRQTMMQGLELLAYFRNRAPLDDSGMPKDRFSAEMPDATLATLKIQPSEPRDSAVYFCASGLGAGRPQHFGDGTRLSIL.